This TCR beta chain was obtained from a study of shared T cell receptors in the human thymus. This clone was counted a few times. Libraries were prepared by immunoSEQ multiplex PCR; TCRdb keeps only in-frame clonotypes and omits some of them. In the table there are over 650,000 clones, about 87% of which are singletons. Germline loops: CDR1 SGHTA, CDR2 FQGNSA. The J segment lost 6 bases and the V segment lost 4 bases, leaving 7 bases of the junction unmatched. The CDR3 length is 14 residues. Another study also made use of these data, one on human thymus T cells. That work contributes: Healthy Finnish infants undergoing corrective surgery for congenital heart defects were the donors. Thymic samples were excised during corrective heart operations. V and J gene usage appeared biased in thymic and blood repertoires. In unrelated individuals, thymic repertoires overlapped highly, according to related research.

The chain employs TRBV7-2 and TRBJ2-3; 7 nucleotides align to TRBD1. Sequencing was performed on thymocytes. This sequence originates from a boy under three years old with a congenital heart defect. The CDR3 region has the DNA TGTGCCAGCAGCTGCCGACAGGGCGCGGATACGCAGTATTTT. The encoded protein is CASSCRQGADTQYF.